The clone carrying this TCR beta chain was counted many times. In every case, the donor was a healthy Caucasian. There are 13 residues in the CDR3. Trimming stripped 0 bases from V and 6 bases from J, with 9 bases between. The data were taken from a study of identical twins. Unique molecular identifiers were present on cDNA, and template switching added a universal primer site. TCRdb reanalysed the 5' RACE reads using MiXCR and keeps one entry per CDR3 protein. The repertoire holds 450,000 to 650,000 distinct CDR3 sequences, 9% to 10% seen once, with roughly 3% in the top ten. The sample was also linked to a second study, of yellow fever vaccine responses in identical twins.

The chain uses TRBV12-3 or TRBV12-4 and TRBJ2-7, with D perhaps TRBD2 (7 bases). Sequencing was done on a sample of PBMCs. The TCR was taken from a young woman in good health. CDR3 sequence: CASSLAGGPEQYF. The DNA for the CDR3 is TGTGCCAGCAGTTTAGCGGGGGGGCCCGAGCAGTACTTC.